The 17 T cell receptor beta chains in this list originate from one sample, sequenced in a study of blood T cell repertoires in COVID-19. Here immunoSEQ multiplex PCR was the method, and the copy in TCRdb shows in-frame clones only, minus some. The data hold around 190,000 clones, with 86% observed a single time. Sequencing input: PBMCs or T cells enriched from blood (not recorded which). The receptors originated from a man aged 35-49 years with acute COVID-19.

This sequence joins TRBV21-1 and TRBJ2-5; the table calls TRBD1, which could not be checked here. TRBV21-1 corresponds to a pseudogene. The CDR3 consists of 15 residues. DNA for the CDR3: TGTGCCAGCAGCTGGGTCAGGCAGGGATTGGAGACCCAGTACTTC. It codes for CASSWVRQGLETQYF.

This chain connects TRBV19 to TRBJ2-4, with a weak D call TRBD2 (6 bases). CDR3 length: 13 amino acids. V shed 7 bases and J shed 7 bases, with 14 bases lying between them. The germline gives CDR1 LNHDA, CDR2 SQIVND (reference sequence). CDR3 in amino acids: CASKVGEVNIQYF. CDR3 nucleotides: TGTGCCAGTAAAGTTGGGGAGGTGAACATTCAGTACTTC.

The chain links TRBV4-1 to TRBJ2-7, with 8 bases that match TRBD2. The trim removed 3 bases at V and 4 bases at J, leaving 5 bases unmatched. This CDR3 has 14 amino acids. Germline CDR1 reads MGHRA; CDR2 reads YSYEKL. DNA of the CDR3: TGCGCCAGCAGCCATGGACTAGCTCTTTACGAGCAGTACTTC. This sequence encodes CASSHGLALYEQYF.

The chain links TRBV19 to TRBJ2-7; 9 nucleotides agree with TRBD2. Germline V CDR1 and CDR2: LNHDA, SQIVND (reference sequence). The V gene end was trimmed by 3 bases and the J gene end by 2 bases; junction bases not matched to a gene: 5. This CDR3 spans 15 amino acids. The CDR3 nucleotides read TGTGCCAGTAGTATGTTGACTAGCGGCCCCTACGAGCAGTACTTC. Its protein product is CASSMLTSGPYEQYF.

Here the CDR3 reads CASRTATYEQYF. The CDR3 DNA follows: TGTGCCAGCAGAACAGCCACCTACGAGCAGTACTTC. The chain is built from TRBV28 and TRBJ2-7; D unclear. Looked up from germline, CDR1 is MDHEN and CDR2 is SYDVKM. The CDR3 has 12 residues. Deletions cut 6 bases from V and 2 bases from J, with 8 bases between.

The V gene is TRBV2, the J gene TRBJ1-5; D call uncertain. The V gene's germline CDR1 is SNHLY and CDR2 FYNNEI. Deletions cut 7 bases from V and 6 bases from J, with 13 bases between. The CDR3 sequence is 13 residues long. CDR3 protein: CASTPAHGQPQHF. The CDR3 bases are TGTGCCAGCACCCCCGCTCACGGTCAGCCCCAGCATTTT.

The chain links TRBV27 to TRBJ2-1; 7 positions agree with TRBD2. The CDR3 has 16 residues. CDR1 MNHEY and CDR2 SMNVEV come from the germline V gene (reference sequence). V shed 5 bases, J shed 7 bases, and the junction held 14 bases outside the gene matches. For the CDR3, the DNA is TGTGCCAGCAGTCCTCCGGAGGGAGGGCCTCGAAATGAGCAGTTCTTC. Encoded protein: CASSPPEGGPRNEQFF.

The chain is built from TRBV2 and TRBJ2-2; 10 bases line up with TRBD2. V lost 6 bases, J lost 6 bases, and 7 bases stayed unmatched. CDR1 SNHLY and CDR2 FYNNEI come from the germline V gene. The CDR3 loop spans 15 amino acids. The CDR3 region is CASRAPSGSSGELFF. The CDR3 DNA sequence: TGTGCCAGCAGAGCTCCTAGCGGGAGTTCCGGGGAGCTGTTTTTT.

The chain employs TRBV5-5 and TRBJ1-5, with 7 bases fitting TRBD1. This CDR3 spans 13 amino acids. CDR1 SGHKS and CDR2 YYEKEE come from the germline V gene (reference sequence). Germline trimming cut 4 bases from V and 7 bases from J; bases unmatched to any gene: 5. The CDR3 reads CASSTTGPQPQHF. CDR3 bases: TGTGCCAGCAGCACGACAGGGCCCCAGCCCCAGCATTTT.

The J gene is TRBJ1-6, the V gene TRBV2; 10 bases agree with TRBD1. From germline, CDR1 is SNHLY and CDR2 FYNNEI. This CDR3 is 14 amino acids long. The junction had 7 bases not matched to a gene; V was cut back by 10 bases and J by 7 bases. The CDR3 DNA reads TGTGCCAACTTCCGGGACAGGGGAAATTCACCCCTCCACTTT. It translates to CANFRDRGNSPLHF.

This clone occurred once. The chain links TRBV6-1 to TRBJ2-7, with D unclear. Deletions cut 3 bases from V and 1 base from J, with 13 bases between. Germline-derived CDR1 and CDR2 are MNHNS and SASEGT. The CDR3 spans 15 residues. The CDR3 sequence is CASSDIHTESYEQYF. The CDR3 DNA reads TGTGCCAGCAGTGACATCCACACGGAGTCCTACGAGCAGTACTTC.

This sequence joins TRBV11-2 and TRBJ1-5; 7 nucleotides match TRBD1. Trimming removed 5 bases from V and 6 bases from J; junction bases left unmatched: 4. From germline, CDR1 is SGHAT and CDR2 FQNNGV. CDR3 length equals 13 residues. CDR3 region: CASSPTGIQPQHF. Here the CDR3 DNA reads TGTGCCAGCAGCCCGACAGGGATTCAGCCCCAGCATTTT.

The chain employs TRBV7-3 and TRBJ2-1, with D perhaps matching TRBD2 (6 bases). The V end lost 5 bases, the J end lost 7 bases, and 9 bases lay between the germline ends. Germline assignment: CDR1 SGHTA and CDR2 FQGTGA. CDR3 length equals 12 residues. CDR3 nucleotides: TGTGCCAGCAGCCCAAGCGGGAATGAGCAGTTCTTC. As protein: CASSPSGNEQFF.

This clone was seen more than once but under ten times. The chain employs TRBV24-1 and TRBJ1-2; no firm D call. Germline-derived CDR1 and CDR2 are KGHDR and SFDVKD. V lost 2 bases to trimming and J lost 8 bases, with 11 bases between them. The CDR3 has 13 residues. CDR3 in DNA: TGTGCCACCAGTGATTCCCTGGCCGAAGGCTACACCTTC. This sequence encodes CATSDSLAEGYTF.

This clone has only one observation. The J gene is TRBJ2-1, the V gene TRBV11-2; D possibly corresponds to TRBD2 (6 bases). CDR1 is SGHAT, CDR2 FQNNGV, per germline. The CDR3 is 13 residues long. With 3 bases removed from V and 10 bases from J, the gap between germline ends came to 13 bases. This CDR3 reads CASSFDAREEQFF. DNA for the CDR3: TGTGCCAGCAGCTTTGATGCCCGGGAGGAGCAGTTCTTC.

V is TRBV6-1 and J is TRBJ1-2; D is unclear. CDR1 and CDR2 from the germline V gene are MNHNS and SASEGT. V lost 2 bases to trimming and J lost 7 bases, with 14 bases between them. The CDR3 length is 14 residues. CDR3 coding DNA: TGTGCCAGCAGTGAAATTCGGGGAAGAGGTGGCTACACCTTC. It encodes CASSEIRGRGGYTF.

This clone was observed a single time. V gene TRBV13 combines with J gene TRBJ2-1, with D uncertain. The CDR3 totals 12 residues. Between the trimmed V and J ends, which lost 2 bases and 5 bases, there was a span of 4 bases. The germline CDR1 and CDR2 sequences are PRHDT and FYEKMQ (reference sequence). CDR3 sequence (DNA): TGTGCCAGCAGCTTACCTAACAATGAGCAGTTCTTC. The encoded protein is CASSLPNNEQFF.